Listed below are T cell receptor beta chains from one sample, sequenced in a study of vaccination effects on CD4 cells after COVID-19. Data came from immunoSEQ multiplex PCR; TCRdb stores just in-frame clones and leaves some out. The table includes about 38,000 clones, 55% to 75% detected once. Antigen specificity for these receptors is unknown. The source material was CD4+ T cells from PBMCs cultured with SARS-CoV-2 spike peptides, sampled before COVID-19 vaccination. The receptors were gathered from a human donor who received a COVID-19 vaccine. Both conserved end residues are part of each CDR3. The order of the fields is V gene, clone size, J gene, D gene, CDR3 protein, CDR3 DNA. D genes are given only for firm matches. Size tells how often a clone was seen (once, few, many) or the class of an expanded clone, and some rows leave it out.

>TRBV5-1|-|TRBJ2-1|TRBD2
CASSLVKREDEQFF
TGCGCCAGCAGCTTGGTAAAGCGGGAGGATGAGCAGTTCTTC
>TRBV3-1/TRBV3-2|-|TRBJ2-1|TRBD2
CASSQGFGAGGLYNEQFF
TGTGCCAGCAGCCAAGGGTTCGGTGCGGGAGGGTTATACAATGAGCAGTTCTTC
>TRBV7-2|few|TRBJ1-5|TRBD1
CASSLPRGLNNQPQHF
TGTGCCAGCAGCTTACCCAGGGGGCTTAACAATCAGCCCCAGCATTTT
>TRBV5-1|-|TRBJ2-1|TRBD1
CASSSSTGGNEQFF
TGCGCCAGCAGCTCTTCGACAGGGGGCAATGAGCAGTTCTTC
>TRBV7-2|few|TRBJ1-4|TRBD1
CASSPATGNEKLFF
TGTGCCAGCAGCCCCGCGACAGGGAATGAAAAACTGTTTTTT
>TRBV7-2|-|TRBJ2-7|-
CASSYPGLSYEQYF
TGTGCCAGCAGCTACCCGGGCCTCTCCTACGAGCAGTACTTC
>TRBV9|-|TRBJ2-3|TRBD2
CASSHSDGRTDTQYF
TGTGCCAGCAGCCACTCCGACGGGAGGACAGATACGCAGTATTTT
>TRBV27|-|TRBJ1-2|-
CASSSHDYGYTF
TGTGCCAGCAGTTCCCATGACTATGGCTACACCTTC
>TRBV5-5|-|TRBJ1-4|-
CASSSVGQYGEKLFF
TGTGCCAGCAGCTCCGTGGGGCAGTACGGTGAAAAACTGTTTTTT
>TRBV6-6|-|TRBJ2-1|TRBD2
CASSPRGASGRNEQFF
TGTGCCAGCAGCCCGAGGGGAGCTAGCGGGAGAAATGAGCAGTTCTTC
>TRBV30|-|TRBJ1-6|-
CAWMGGRVQGNSPLHF
TGTGCCTGGATGGGGGGCCGGGTCCAGGGAAACTCACCCCTCCACTTT
>TRBV3-1/TRBV3-2|-|TRBJ1-1|TRBD1
CASSPGTGGHTEAFF
TGTGCCAGCAGCCCGGGGACAGGGGGGCACACTGAAGCTTTCTTT
>TRBV6-5|-|TRBJ2-5|-
CASSTWGPQETQYF
TGTGCCAGCAGTACGTGGGGGCCGCAAGAGACCCAGTACTTC
>TRBV11-2|few|TRBJ1-2|-
CASSLVTDRPGSGYTF
TGTGCCAGCAGCTTAGTAACCGACAGGCCCGGCAGTGGCTACACCTTC
>TRBV11-2|-|TRBJ2-3|-
CASSLPGADTQYF
TGTGCCAGCAGCTTACCCGGGGCAGATACGCAGTATTTT
>TRBV5-1|-|TRBJ1-6|-
CASSLVGGRGASPLHF
TGCGCCAGCAGCTTGGTGGGGGGCAGGGGAGCTTCACCCCTCCACTTT
>TRBV2|-|TRBJ2-2|TRBD2
CASSGLAGATGELFF
TGTGCCAGCAGTGGACTAGCGGGAGCCACCGGGGAGCTGTTTTTT
>TRBV29-1|-|TRBJ2-1|TRBD1
CSVAHKQGYYNEQFF
TGCAGCGTTGCCCACAAACAGGGGTATTACAATGAGCAGTTCTTC
>TRBV4-1|-|TRBJ2-2|TRBD2
CASSPRLAGGPGGELFF
TGCGCCAGCAGCCCCAGACTAGCGGGGGGGCCTGGCGGGGAGCTGTTTTTT
>TRBV6-5|-|TRBJ1-2|TRBD1
CASSYLDRDHYGYTF
TGTGCCAGCAGTTATTTGGACAGGGACCACTATGGCTACACCTTC
>TRBV12-3/TRBV12-4|once|TRBJ2-1|-
CASSTLYNEQFF
TGTGCCAGCAGTACTCTGTACAATGAGCAGTTCTTC
>TRBV6-5|-|TRBJ1-2|TRBD1
CASRGLGTASLGTF
TGTGCCAGCAGGGGCCTAGGGACAGCCTCCCTGGGCACCTTC
>TRBV24-1|-|TRBJ2-3|TRBD2
CATSDPLAGDTDTQYF
TGTGCCACCAGTGACCCGCTAGCGGGCGACACAGATACGCAGTATTTT
>TRBV4-3|-|TRBJ1-4|TRBD1
CASSQDYDRAPPVSEKLFF
TGCGCCAGCAGCCAAGATTACGACAGGGCCCCCCCGGTTAGTGAAAAACTGTTTTTT
>TRBV7-9|-|TRBJ2-2|TRBD1
CASSLGQGLYTGELFF
TGTGCCAGCAGCTTGGGACAGGGGTTATACACCGGGGAGCTGTTTTTT
>TRBV21-1|few|TRBJ1-1|-
CASSKGANTEAFF
TGTGCCAGCAGCAAGGGGGCGAACACTGAAGCTTTCTTT
>TRBV29-1|few|TRBJ2-7|TRBD2
CSVLPRGGNEQYF
TGCAGCGTCCTCCCACGGGGGGGGAACGAGCAGTACTTC
>TRBV9|-|TRBJ2-1|-
CASSVGSSGLYNEQFF
TGTGCCAGCAGCGTAGGTTCTTCGGGGTTATACAATGAGCAGTTCTTC
>TRBV3-1/TRBV3-2|-|TRBJ2-4|-
CASSPQGGLAKNIQYF
TGTGCCAGCAGCCCCCAGGGCGGGTTAGCCAAAAACATTCAGTACTTC
>TRBV29-1|-|TRBJ1-1|-
CSVEQRNTEAFF
TGCAGCGTTGAACAGCGGAACACTGAAGCTTTCTTT
>TRBV14|-|TRBJ2-3|TRBD2
CASSPLAGGDTQYF
TGTGCCAGCAGCCCCCTAGCGGGGGGGGATACGCAGTATTTT
>TRBV11-2|-|TRBJ1-2|TRBD1
CASSVKRDRGYGYTF
TGTGCCAGCAGCGTTAAGCGGGACAGGGGCTATGGCTACACCTTC
>TRBV24-1|-|TRBJ2-1|TRBD2
CATQRTSGRSEQFF
TGTGCCACCCAGAGGACTAGCGGGAGATCTGAGCAGTTCTTC
>TRBV18|medium-sized|TRBJ2-1|TRBD2
CASSPPSSGGANEQFF
TGTGCCAGCTCACCACCATCTAGCGGGGGGGCAAATGAGCAGTTCTTC
>TRBV7-9|few|TRBJ1-5|TRBD1
CASSLGPGQADQPQHF
TGTGCCAGCAGCTTAGGCCCAGGACAGGCCGATCAGCCCCAGCATTTT
>TRBV28|few|TRBJ1-2|TRBD1
CASSTRQGANGYTF
TGTGCCAGCAGCACCAGACAGGGGGCGAATGGCTACACCTTC
>TRBV6-1|-|TRBJ1-3|-
CASSEGGSSGNTIYF
TGTGCCAGCAGTGAAGGGGGCTCCTCTGGAAACACCATATATTTT
>TRBV6-5|-|TRBJ1-3|TRBD1
CASSPGQFSGNTIYF
TGTGCCAGCAGCCCGGGACAGTTCTCTGGAAACACCATATATTTT
>TRBV4-1|-|TRBJ1-2|TRBD1
CASSQEEGQGAFGYTF
TGCGCCAGCAGCCAAGAAGAGGGACAGGGGGCATTTGGCTACACCTTC
>TRBV30|-|TRBJ2-1|TRBD1
CAWSQSTGAYNEQFF
TGTGCCTGGAGTCAGTCGACAGGGGCCTACAATGAGCAGTTCTTC
>TRBV10-3|few|TRBJ1-1|-
CATTGQRGSTEAFF
TGTGCCACGACCGGACAGCGCGGGAGCACTGAAGCTTTCTTT
>TRBV30|-|TRBJ1-5|-
CAWSVGWGTQHF
TGTGCCTGGAGTGTAGGGTGGGGGACCCAGCATTTT
>TRBV19|-|TRBJ1-5|-
CASSITGTRGNQPQHF
TGTGCCAGTAGTATAACAGGGACGAGGGGCAATCAGCCCCAGCATTTT